One sample yielded the 13 T cell receptor beta chains listed below, sequenced in a study of cytotoxic CD8 clonotypes in ibrutinib-treated CLL. Generated by immunoSEQ multiplex PCR, the TCRdb table keeps only in-frame clones and is missing some. This sample has fewer than 70,000 clones; roughly 71% occur once, and the top ten carry around 43%. This material consisted of PBMCs, taken after 12 months of ibrutinib treatment. Receptors originate from a human donor with chronic lymphocytic leukemia.

V and J are TRBV5-1 and TRBJ2-3, with 9 bases matching TRBD2. The junction had 8 bases not matched to a gene; V was cut back by 5 bases and J by 4 bases. The germline CDR1 and CDR2 sequences are SGHRS and YFSETQ. CDR3 size: 15 residues. The CDR3 DNA sequence: TGCGCCAGCAGGTTAGCGGGAGAACGGGCAGATACGCAGTATTTT. It yields the protein CASRLAGERADTQYF.

The genes are TRBV9 and TRBJ2-5; 8 bases map to TRBD2. J lost 5 bases, V lost 0 bases, and 0 bases had no gene match. The CDR3 is 13 amino acids. Germline V CDR1 and CDR2: SGDLS, YYNGEE. CDR3 coding DNA: TGTGCCAGCAGCGTAGGACTAGCGGAGACCCAGTACTTC. Amino acid sequence: CASSVGLAETQYF. The full variable domain, with the rest looked up from reference TRBV9 and TRBJ2-5, is DSGVTQTPKHLITATGQRVTLRCSPRSGDLSVYWYQQSLDQGLQFLIQYYNGEERAKGNILERFSAQQFPDLHSELNLSSLELGDSALYFCASSVGLAETQYFGPGTRLLVL.

The chain couples TRBV19 to TRBJ2-7, with D possibly TRBD1 on 6 matching bases. CDR3 length equals 14 residues. Trimming pared 6 bases from V and 2 bases from J, leaving 14 bases between. In germline, CDR1 is LNHDA, CDR2 SQIVND (reference sequence). CDR3 DNA sequence: TGTGCCAGTAGCCATACCGGGACAACCTACGAGCAGTACTTC. Its translation: CASSHTGTTYEQYF.

This clone was counted between two and nine times. This chain joins TRBV4-3 and TRBJ2-1; no reliable D call. CDR3 length: 15 amino acids. Trimming stripped 1 base from V and 0 bases from J, with 7 bases between. Looked up from germline, CDR1 is LGHNA and CDR2 is YSLEER. Here the CDR3 reads CASSQGSTSYNEQFF. CDR3 bases: TGCGCCAGCAGCCAAGGATCTACCTCCTACAATGAGCAGTTCTTC.

The chain has TRBV19 and TRBJ2-3, with D possibly being TRBD1 or TRBD2 (5 bases each). Per germline, CDR1 LNHDA and CDR2 SQIVND (reference sequence). Between the trimmed V and J ends, which lost 3 bases and 0 bases, there was a span of 13 bases. CDR3 length equals 16 residues. CDR3 in DNA: TGTGCCAGTAGTATCGGGACGGCCGCTAGCACAGATACGCAGTATTTT. It codes for CASSIGTAASTDTQYF.

This clone has only a few counts. The CDR3 spells CASSLWGRGQPQHF. CDR3 nucleotides: TGTGCCAGCAGCTTGTGGGGCAGGGGACAGCCCCAGCATTTT. The rearrangement uses TRBV5-8 and TRBJ1-5, with D maybe TRBD1 (6 bases). Trimming took off 1 base at V and 7 bases at J, with 12 bases between the two ends. The CDR3 has 14 amino acids. Germline-derived CDR1 and CDR2 are SGHTS and YDEGEE.

This clone was seen just once. J is TRBJ2-5 and V is TRBV11-1; 10 bases line up with TRBD2. The J call could be wrong; TRBJ2-7 is a better fit for the DNA end. Germline V gene sequence: CDR1 SGHAT, CDR2 FQDESV (reference sequence). There are 16 residues in the CDR3. In DNA form, the CDR3 reads TGTGCCAGCAGCTCGCCGGGACTAGCGAACGCCTACGAGCAGTACTTC. This gives the protein CASSSPGLANAYEQYF.

The rearrangement links TRBV27 to TRBJ2-7, with 9 bases that match TRBD1. V trimming: 6 bases; J trimming: 1 base; junction bases outside the gene matches: 7. The CDR3 is made up of 15 amino acids. Per germline, CDR1 MNHEY and CDR2 SMNVEV (reference sequence). The CDR3 bases are TGTGCCAGCAGCGAGGGACAGGGTAGGTCCTACGAGCAGTACTTC. It translates to CASSEGQGRSYEQYF.

The sample holds a few counts of this clone. V gene TRBV7-2 combines with J gene TRBJ2-1; unclear D gene. The length of the CDR3 is 15 residues. V was trimmed by 1 base and J by 2 bases, leaving 9 bases between them. CDR1 and CDR2 (germline): SGHTA, FQGNSA. CDR3 protein: CASSLDVLAYNEQFF. For the CDR3, the DNA is TGTGCCAGCAGCTTAGATGTCCTAGCCTACAATGAGCAGTTCTTC.

The gene calls are TRBV6-5 and TRBJ2-1; 7 bases are a match to TRBD2. In germline, CDR1 is MNHEY, CDR2 SVGAGI. Unmatched junction bases numbered 3, after V lost 6 bases and J lost 7 bases. The CDR3 has 12 residues. For the CDR3, the DNA is TGTGCCAGCAGGAGGACTAGGAATGAGCAGTTCTTC. Protein: CASRRTRNEQFF.

The chain links TRBV7-2 to TRBJ1-5; D is perhaps TRBD1 (5 bases). The CDR3 covers 13 residues. Germline assignment: CDR1 SGHTA and CDR2 FQGNSA. The V and J ends lost 3 bases and 5 bases respectively, with 8 bases between them. DNA of the CDR3: TGTGCCAGCAGCTTGGGGGAGTATCAGCCCCAGCATTTT. Translating it yields CASSLGEYQPQHF.

This clone occurred a few times. The chain has TRBV29-1 and TRBJ1-2; D unresolved. V lost 7 bases, J lost 2 bases, and 17 bases lay in between. The CDR3 length is 14 residues. Germline CDR1 reads SQVTM; CDR2 reads ANQGSEA. CDR3 residues: CSANDGRRNYGYTF. In nucleotides, the CDR3 is TGCAGCGCCAACGACGGGCGCCGAAACTATGGCTACACCTTC.

The CDR3 DNA reads as TGCGCCAGCAGCCTAACTAGCGGGAGATACTACGAGCAGTACTTC. The encoded protein is CASSLTSGRYYEQYF. V and J are TRBV5-1 and TRBJ2-7, with 11 bases identical to TRBD2. This CDR3 has 15 amino acids. Germline CDR1 SGHRS, CDR2 YFSETQ. J gave up 3 bases and V 4 bases, and 6 bases lay outside the gene matches. Using reference TRBV5-1 and TRBJ2-7 for the parts outside the CDR3, the full variable domain is KAGVTQTPRYLIKTRGQQVTLSCSPISGHRSVSWYQQTPGQGLQFLFEYFSETQRNKGNFPGRFSGRQFSNSRSEMNVSTLELGDSALYLCASSLTSGRYYEQYFGPGTRLTVT.